The next 22 T cell receptor beta chains were all read from a single sample in a study of T cell responses to AZD1222 COVID-19 vaccine. Clones were read by immunoSEQ multiplex PCR, and TCRdb kept only the in-frame ones, dropping some. The sample carries 93,000 or so clones, over 70% recorded once. The sequencing used peripheral blood, collected on day 0 of AZD1222 vaccination. The receptors here all came from an adult in good health.

As to this clone: Other DNA sequences in this specimen translate into the identical CDR3. The gene calls are TRBV3-1 (or the pseudogene TRBV3-2) and TRBJ2-3; 8 bases fit TRBD2. The CDR3 consists of 14 residues. CDR1 and CDR2 from the germline V gene are LGHDT and YNNKEL (reference sequence). J was trimmed by 1 base and V by 3 bases; bases with no gene match: 0. CDR3 in DNA: TGTGCCAGCAGCCATAGCGGGGGCACAGATACGCAGTATTTT. Its translation is CASSHSGGTDTQYF.

The chain recombines TRBV10-3 with TRBJ1-2; 11 nucleotides match TRBD1. This CDR3 has 13 amino acids. The V segment lost 7 bases and the J segment 7 bases; nucleotides outside the gene matches: 5. CDR1 and CDR2 from the germline V gene are ENHRY and SYGVKD. CDR3 residues: CAITGQGAIGYTF. The DNA for the CDR3 is TGTGCCATCACAGGACAGGGGGCTATTGGCTACACCTTC.

The genes are TRBV10-3 and TRBJ2-7; perhaps TRBD1 as D (5 bases). The CDR3 covers 15 residues. Trimming took 6 bases from V and 2 from J, leaving 17 bases between them. The germline V gene encodes CDR1 ENHRY and CDR2 SYGVKD. The CDR3 DNA reads as TGTGCCATCAGAGCGACAGTCTTCCTAGCCTACGAGCAGTACTTC. It translates to CAIRATVFLAYEQYF.

This chain uses TRBV7-9 with TRBJ2-1; 7 bases are shared with TRBD2. Germline V gene sequence: CDR1 SEHNR, CDR2 FQNEAQ (reference sequence). V lost 6 bases and J lost 5; bases outside the gene matches: 10. The CDR3 totals 15 residues. CDR3 in DNA: TGTGCCAGCAGTCCCTGGGAGGGGATGAACAATGAGCAGTTCTTC. Translated, it gives CASSPWEGMNNEQFF. Based on the CDR3 plus reference TRBV7-9 and TRBJ2-1, the full variable domain is DTGVSQNPRHKITKRGQNVTFRCDPISEHNRLYWYRQTLGQGPEFLTYFQNEAQLEKSRLLSDRFSAERPKGSFSTLEIQRTEQGDSAMYLCASSPWEGMNNEQFFGPGTRLTVL.

This sequence joins TRBV9 and TRBJ1-6, with a tentative D call TRBD1 (5 bases). V gave up 3 bases and J gave up 10 bases, with 14 bases separating them. From germline, CDR1 is SGDLS and CDR2 YYNGEE. This CDR3 region has 14 residues. CDR3 coding DNA: TGTGCCAGCAGCGACAGCGTGGGGGGATCACCCCTCCACTTT. It encodes CASSDSVGGSPLHF.

J is TRBJ1-5 and V is TRBV28; 10 nucleotides match TRBD1. The junction had 2 bases not matched to a gene; V was cut back by 8 bases and J by 4 bases. The CDR3 is 13 residues long. Germline V gives CDR1 MDHEN, CDR2 SYDVKM. This CDR3 reads CASRTGGNQPQHF. CDR3 DNA sequence: TGTGCCAGCCGGACAGGGGGAAATCAGCCCCAGCATTTT.

The J gene is TRBJ2-7, the V gene TRBV5-1, with D maybe TRBD2 (5 bases). Deletions cut 4 bases from V and 6 bases from J, with 14 bases between. Per germline, CDR1 SGHRS and CDR2 YFSETQ. This CDR3 region has 13 residues. This chain's CDR3 is CASSISEGFEQYF. CDR3 in DNA: TGCGCCAGCAGCATCTCCGAGGGATTCGAGCAGTACTTC.

This chain links TRBV6-4 with TRBJ2-7; 8 positions agree with TRBD2. V lost 3 bases, J lost 7 bases, and 8 bases stayed unmatched. The CDR3 sequence is 14 residues long. Per the germline V gene, CDR1 is MRHNA and CDR2 is SNTAGT. The DNA for the CDR3 is TGTGCCAGCAGTGAAATAGCGGGGATTACGGAGCAGTACTTC. Translating gives CASSEIAGITEQYF.

The V and J genes are TRBV10-1 and TRBJ1-5; D is undetermined. In germline, CDR1 is WNHNN, CDR2 SYGVQD (reference sequence). The length of the CDR3 is 13 residues. Trimming removed 2 bases from V and 6 bases from J, with 8 bases in between. The CDR3 DNA sequence: TGCGCCAGCAGTGAGATATTCGGTCAGCCCCAGCATTTT. Translating it yields CASSEIFGQPQHF.

The J gene is TRBJ1-2, the V gene TRBV6-1; D not certain. The CDR3 covers 13 residues. Trimming took off 3 bases at V and 0 bases at J, with 5 bases between the two ends. Germline lookup yields CDR1 MNHNS and CDR2 SASEGT. This chain's CDR3 is CASSDTANYGYTF. The CDR3 DNA reads as TGTGCCAGCAGTGACACAGCTAACTATGGCTACACCTTC.

V is TRBV13 and J is TRBJ2-7, with 8 bases matching TRBD1. The CDR3 runs to 14 residues. With V trimmed by 4 bases and J by 9 bases, 11 bases remained unmatched. Germline V gives CDR1 PRHDT, CDR2 FYEKMQ (reference sequence). CDR3 residues: CASSSKIQGDVQYF. The CDR3 bases are TGTGCCAGCAGCTCGAAAATACAGGGGGATGTGCAGTACTTC.

The rearrangement joins TRBV28 to TRBJ1-1; D is unresolved. V was shortened by 7 bases and J by 1 base, with 13 bases between the two germline ends. Germline CDR1 is MDHEN and CDR2 is SYDVKM. The CDR3 loop spans 14 amino acids. The CDR3 region is CASTGGVGNTEAFF. The CDR3, as DNA: TGTGCCAGCACCGGCGGGGTTGGGAACACTGAAGCTTTCTTT.

The chain employs TRBV3-1 (or the pseudogene TRBV3-2) and TRBJ2-1, with 8 bases lining up with TRBD1. The CDR3 runs to 15 residues. Germline CDR1 reads LGHDT; CDR2 reads YNNKEL (reference sequence). After removal of 0 bases from V and 8 bases from J, the junction contained 6 bases not matched to a gene. As DNA, the CDR3 is TGTGCCAGCAGCCAAGACTCAGTCAGGGGGCATGAGCAGTTCTTC. The encoded protein is CASSQDSVRGHEQFF.

This chain joins TRBV24-1 and TRBJ1-5, with D possibly being TRBD1 (5 bases). Deletions cut 1 base from V and 8 bases from J, with 11 bases between. CDR3 length: 14 amino acids. Germline V gene sequence: CDR1 KGHDR, CDR2 SFDVKD. This chain's CDR3 is CATSDLGVAEPQHF. CDR3 coding DNA: TGTGCCACCAGTGATTTAGGGGTAGCGGAGCCCCAGCATTTT.

In this sample, this clone turned up once. The chain carries TRBV3-1 (or the pseudogene TRBV3-2) and TRBJ2-1; 10 bases are shared with TRBD2. This CDR3 has 15 residues. V lost 2 bases to trimming and J lost 3 bases; unmatched junction nucleotides: 1. Per the germline V gene, CDR1 is LGHDT and CDR2 is YNNKEL (reference sequence). CDR3 protein: CASSQLAGDYNEQFF. CDR3 coding DNA: TGTGCCAGCAGCCAACTAGCGGGGGACTACAATGAGCAGTTCTTC.

The V and J genes are TRBV5-1 and TRBJ2-1; 11 nucleotides match TRBD2. Germline assignment: CDR1 SGHRS and CDR2 YFSETQ. V shed 4 bases and J 6 bases; nucleotides not matched to a gene: 9. The CDR3 contains 16 residues. In nucleotides, the CDR3 is TGCGCCAGCAGCGACAGACTAGCGGGGAGATCCAATGAGCAGTTCTTC. It encodes CASSDRLAGRSNEQFF. Combining the CDR3 with reference TRBV5-1 and TRBJ2-1 gives the whole variable domain KAGVTQTPRYLIKTRGQQVTLSCSPISGHRSVSWYQQTPGQGLQFLFEYFSETQRNKGNFPGRFSGRQFSNSRSEMNVSTLELGDSALYLCASSDRLAGRSNEQFFGPGTRLTVL.

The CDR3 reads CASSGTTSNTEAFF. CDR3 sequence (DNA): TGTGCCAGCAGCGGAACCACATCCAACACTGAAGCTTTCTTT. The genes are TRBV9 and TRBJ1-1; D unclear. The CDR3 length is 14 residues. In germline, CDR1 is SGDLS, CDR2 YYNGEE. V gave up 3 bases and J gave up 2 bases, with 11 bases separating them.

Details on this clone: At one of its ends the junction is not consistent with the germline gene, which may arise from a read error. V and J are TRBV25-1 and TRBJ1-2; unclear D gene. There are 13 residues in the CDR3. Germline CDR1 is MGHDK and CDR2 is SYGVNS. The CDR3 DNA follows: TGTGCCAGCAGTGAATTTGCTCACTACGGCTACACCTTC. The encoded protein is CASSEFAHYGYTF.

The chain recombines TRBV6-5 with TRBJ2-7; 13 nucleotides align to TRBD2. The V and J ends lost 4 bases and 1 base, in that order; junction bases with no gene match: 1. Germline V lookup: CDR1 MNHEY, CDR2 SVGAGI. This CDR3 contains 15 residues. The CDR3 region has the DNA TGTGCCAGCAGTTTGGGACTAGCGGGATCCTACGAGCAGTACTTC. Its translation: CASSLGLAGSYEQYF.

The chain couples TRBV4-1 to TRBJ1-6, with TRBD1 matching 10 bases. The CDR3 loop spans 18 amino acids. CDR1 is MGHRA, CDR2 YSYEKL, per germline. V trimming: 5 bases; J trimming: 0 bases; junction bases outside the gene matches: 7. CDR3 coding DNA: TGCGCCAGCAGCTTGGGACAGGGGTCAGGCTCCTATAATTCACCCCTCCACTTT. This codes for CASSLGQGSGSYNSPLHF.

The J gene is TRBJ1-5, the V gene TRBV19; 8 bases align to TRBD1. CDR1 LNHDA and CDR2 SQIVND come from the germline V gene (reference sequence). The CDR3 has 15 residues. Trimming cost V 5 bases and J 1 base; bases outside gene matches: 4. In DNA form, the CDR3 reads TGTGCCAGTAGTCCAGGACAGGGAAGCAATCAGCCCCAGCATTTT. Protein: CASSPGQGSNQPQHF.

This clone was seen only a few times. The V and J genes are TRBV27 and TRBJ2-2; 8 bases are shared with TRBD1. V lost 7 bases, J lost 4 bases, and 5 bases stayed unmatched. Germline-derived CDR1 and CDR2 are MNHEY and SMNVEV (reference sequence). This CDR3 comprises 14 residues. The CDR3 loop is CASTQGARTGELFF. DNA for the CDR3: TGTGCCAGCACGCAGGGGGCTCGCACCGGGGAGCTGTTTTTT.